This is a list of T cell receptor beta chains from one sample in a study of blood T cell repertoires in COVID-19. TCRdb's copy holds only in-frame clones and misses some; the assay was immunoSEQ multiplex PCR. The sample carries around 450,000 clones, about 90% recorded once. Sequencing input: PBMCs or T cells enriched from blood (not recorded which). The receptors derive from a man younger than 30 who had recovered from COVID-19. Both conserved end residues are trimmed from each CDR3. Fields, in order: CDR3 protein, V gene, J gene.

ASQDRRPNIYNSPLH,TRBV5-1,TRBJ1-6
ASSLWGGNNEQF,TRBV19,TRBJ2-1
ASSIRGDQPQH,TRBV19,TRBJ1-5
ASSSRTGTNQPQH,TRBV7-2,TRBJ1-5
ASSLSGSSYEQY,TRBV27,TRBJ2-7
ASSLGDSLNYGYT,TRBV7-9,TRBJ1-2
ASRPLAGGPGELF,TRBV4-1,TRBJ2-2
ASSSSFAAGRSETQY,TRBV11-3,TRBJ2-5
ASSLKDRYRNTGELF,TRBV7-9,TRBJ2-2
ASILSRFQGAGTEAF,TRBV11-2,TRBJ1-1
ATRVEFPLTGEQF,TRBV24-1,TRBJ2-1
ASSLVGRGRNSPLH,TRBV13,TRBJ1-6
ASSVRRDETQY,TRBV10-2,TRBJ2-5
ASGEGEIDTQY,TRBV5-1,TRBJ2-3
ASSETGEDGNTIY,TRBV18,TRBJ1-3
ASSPGRLNTEAF,TRBV18,TRBJ1-1
ASSGLDRGQGYT,TRBV25-1,TRBJ1-2
ASSLTGRADSPLH,TRBV13,TRBJ1-6
ASSESVEAF,TRBV2,TRBJ1-1
ASSPPTGDQPQH,TRBV28,TRBJ1-5
ASSIQAGPYNEQF,TRBV19,TRBJ2-1
ASSARTSDTQY,TRBV11-3,TRBJ2-3
ASSSDNNEQF,TRBV13,TRBJ2-1
ATSRDRENYGYT,TRBV15,TRBJ1-2
AISESRQSGGYT,TRBV10-3,TRBJ1-2
ASSGSRGNREKLF,TRBV13,TRBJ1-4
ASGLKLSHQPQH,TRBV12-5,TRBJ1-5